This note documents a single T cell receptor beta chain sequence. The CDR3 runs to 15 residues. V gave up 4 bases and J gave up 5 bases; unmatched junction bases: 9. Germline CDR1 SEHNR, CDR2 FQNEAQ (reference sequence). Some clones are missing from TCRdb's copy, which holds only in-frame ones; the method was immunoSEQ multiplex PCR. The data contain over 400,000 clones, roughly 80% of them singletons. The donor population consisted of healthy HIV-negative adults with no recent acute infections or vaccinations. The sample belongs to a study of shared clonotypes between healthy human individuals. The source is a woman aged 40 to 55 in good health. Some clones in this sample may be carry-over from other donors' samples. Material for sequencing was PBMCs. This chain links TRBV7-9 with TRBJ2-7; 9 bases fit TRBD2. The CDR3 spells CASSSQREVRHEQYF. CDR3 bases: TGTGCCAGCAGCTCTCAGCGGGAGGTACGCCACGAGCAGTACTTC.